The clone carrying this T cell receptor (beta chain) occurred a few times. No antigen is known for it. The data stem from a study of shared clonotypes between healthy human individuals. Findings and limits, study-wide: Apart from blood, nothing was sampled; tissue repertoires likely differ. Relative to clonotypes present in all four donors, those not shared had lower generation probabilities.

The V gene lost 2 bases and the J gene lost 2 bases, with 13 bases spanning the gap. The CDR3 is made up of 15 amino acids. The germline CDR1 and CDR2 sequences are SGHRS and YFSETQ. Data came from immunoSEQ multiplex PCR; TCRdb stores just in-frame clones and leaves some out. The table has some 1,100,000 clones, approximately 80% seen once. The rearrangement links TRBV5-1 to TRBJ1-1; D is unresolved. This TCR came from a man younger than 30 in good health. Some clones in this sample may be carry-over from other donors' samples. The specimen sequenced was memory CD4+ T cells from PBMCs. Described subset: CD45RA-negative fraction. CDR3 protein: CASSLPRASNTEAFF. CDR3 nucleotide sequence: TGCGCCAGCAGCTTACCCCGGGCAAGTAACACTGAAGCTTTCTTT. Supplemented by reference TRBV5-1 and TRBJ1-1, the full variable domain reads KAGVTQTPRYLIKTRGQQVTLSCSPISGHRSVSWYQQTPGQGLQFLFEYFSETQRNKGNFPGRFSGRQFSNSRSEMNVSTLELGDSALYLCASSLPRASNTEAFFGQGTRLTVV.